This T cell receptor (beta chain) comes out of a study of blood T cell repertoires in COVID-19. Everyone who took part was roughly 18 to 89 years old, and they came from 24 US areas. Clinical history as reported by participants underpinned cohort assignment. Donors of Cohort 3 who recovered were those that had two negative PCRs, clearance, or symptom resolution. Original processing methods: Estimation of nucleated cell counts was performed using reference gene primer amplification. TCRdb's copy holds only in-frame clones and misses some; the assay was immunoSEQ multiplex PCR. That table is the source of V, J and clone size, and D and trimming were worked out from the DNA. The profile shows 100,000 to 150,000 clones, roughly 84% of them singletons. CDR3 size: 15 residues. Germline V gives CDR1 LNHDA, CDR2 SQIVND (reference sequence). Trimming took off 7 bases at V and 5 bases at J, with 17 bases between the two ends.

The chain carries TRBV19 and TRBJ2-2; TRBD2 is a possible D gene (5 bases). The sample consisted of PBMCs or T cells enriched from blood (not recorded which). The TCR comes from a woman in her 30s who had recovered from COVID-19. This CDR3 reads CASTRTWEYTGELFF. The DNA of the CDR3 is TGTGCCAGTACCCGAACGTGGGAGTATACCGGGGAGCTGTTTTTT.